The present T cell receptor beta chain was sequenced within a study of T cells after yellow fever vaccination. Study observations and caveats: Any FACS-sorted repertoire could hold abundant clonotypes that contaminate it from the bulk population. Post-booster reappearance was seen for most primary-vaccination clones (about 96% CD4, around 88% CD8).

In the case of this clonotype: Antigen unknown.

TCRdb ran MiXCR on the 5' RACE reads and lists one entry per CDR3 protein. This sample yields a few hundred thousand distinct CDR3 sequences, of which about 19% are seen a single time; roughly 13% belongs to the top ten. CDR1 is DFQATT and CDR2 is SNEGSKA in the germline V gene (reference sequence). The ends were cut back, 5 bases at V and 7 bases at J, with 12 bases in the middle. The CDR3 totals 13 residues. This TCR was sampled from a man aged 25 to 45 who received the YFV17D yellow fever vaccine. Sequenced material: PBMCs, taken 15 days after the yellow fever booster vaccination. V and J are TRBV20-1 and TRBJ1-6; D remains unclear. The CDR3 nucleotides are TGCAGTGCTTACACCGCTGAAAATTCACCCCTCCACTTT. It specifies CSAYTAENSPLHF.